These T cell receptor beta chains were read from a single sample in a study of blood T cell repertoires in COVID-19. Using immunoSEQ multiplex PCR, the repertoire was profiled, and TCRdb retains in-frame clones only, with some absent. The sample consists of over 200,000 clones, 87% of them appearing once. Sequencing used PBMCs or T cells enriched from blood (not recorded which). The receptors shown here come from a man younger than 30 with acute COVID-19. Both conserved end residues are part of each CDR3. A D gene is named only where the DNA matches it firmly. Clone size is given for some rows only: seen once, a few or many times, or a class if the clone is expanded.

abundance | d_gene | j_gene | v_gene | CDR3aa | CDR3nt
. | TRBD2 | TRBJ2-1 | TRBV27 | CASRLGLASDEQFF | TGTGCCAGCAGATTGGGACTAGCGAGCGATGAGCAGTTCTTC
. | TRBD2 | TRBJ2-7 | TRBV27 | CASSLVAGDEQYF | TGTGCCAGCAGTTTGGTAGCGGGGGACGAGCAGTACTTC
. | . | TRBJ1-1 | TRBV3-1/TRBV3-2 | CASSQDRGYTEAFF | TGTGCCAGCAGCCAAGACAGGGGTTACACTGAAGCTTTCTTT
. | . | TRBJ1-2 | TRBV30 | CAWSVGGVKYGYTF | TGTGCCTGGAGTGTTGGAGGGGTAAAATATGGCTACACCTTC
. | TRBD1 | TRBJ2-7 | TRBV6-5 | CASSYEGQSYEQYF | TGTGCCAGCAGTTACGAGGGACAGTCTTACGAGCAGTACTTC
. | . | TRBJ2-3 | TRBV5-5 | CASSQGLLRADTQYF | TGTGCCAGCAGCCAGGGACTCCTTCGGGCAGATACGCAGTATTTT
. | TRBD1 | TRBJ1-4 | TRBV19 | CASSMGAHRGRREKLFF | TGTGCCAGTAGTATGGGGGCTCACAGGGGACGGAGAGAAAAACTGTTTTTT
. | . | TRBJ1-5 | TRBV6-5 | CASSPSEDQPQHF | TGTGCCAGCAGTCCAAGTGAGGATCAGCCCCAGCATTTT
. | . | TRBJ1-5 | TRBV27 | CASSLWGGFQPQHF | TGTGCCAGCAGTTTATGGGGGGGTTTTCAGCCCCAGCATTTT
. | . | TRBJ2-5 | TRBV6-5 | CASSYIQPAGGETQYF | TGTGCCAGCAGTTACATACAGCCCGCCGGTGGAGAGACCCAGTACTTC
few | TRBD1 | TRBJ1-2 | TRBV4-1 | CASSQPLEGQGGYTF | TGCGCCAGCAGCCAACCCCTAGAGGGACAGGGTGGCTACACCTTC
. | TRBD1 | TRBJ1-6 | TRBV12-3/TRBV12-4 | CASSRDRNSPLHF | TGTGCCAGCAGTAGGGACAGAAATTCACCCCTCCACTTT
. | TRBD2 | TRBJ2-3 | TRBV7-2 | CASSLAGGSGTDTQYF | TGTGCCAGCAGCTTAGCGGGGGGGTCCGGCACAGATACGCAGTATTTT
. | . | TRBJ1-6 | TRBV28 | CASSLGQPLHF | TGTGCCAGCAGTTTAGGGCAGCCCCTCCACTTT
. | . | TRBJ2-7 | TRBV5-6 | CASSRTPLGAYEQYF | TGTGCCAGCAGCAGGACGCCCTTGGGAGCCTACGAGCAGTACTTC
. | TRBD2 | TRBJ2-3 | TRBV6-4 | CASSDTGTSGTDTQYF | TGTGCCAGCTCAGATACGGGGACTAGCGGCACAGATACGCAGTATTTT
. | . | TRBJ1-5 | TRBV30 | CAWSSTGYRPQHF | TGTGCCTGGAGTTCTACAGGATATCGGCCCCAGCATTTT
. | TRBD1 | TRBJ2-7 | TRBV18 | CASSPGQGTYYEQYF | TGTGCCAGCTCACCTGGACAGGGGACATACTACGAGCAGTACTTC
many | . | TRBJ2-7 | TRBV7-9 | CASSLVGIEGADYEQYF | TGTGCCAGCAGCTTAGTAGGAATTGAGGGAGCAGACTACGAGCAGTACTTC
. | . | TRBJ2-7 | TRBV6-1 | CASSEGEGIASEQYF | TGTGCCAGCAGTGAAGGTGAGGGAATAGCGAGCGAGCAGTACTTC
. | . | TRBJ1-3 | TRBV4-1 | CASSPNTGNTIYF | TGCGCCAGCAGCCCGAACACCGGAAACACCATATATTTT
. | TRBD1 | TRBJ1-4 | TRBV6-5 | CASSYGTGLGGEKLFF | TGTGCCAGCAGTTACGGGACAGGGTTAGGCGGTGAAAAACTGTTTTTT
. | TRBD2 | TRBJ2-3 | TRBV28 | CASSLLTGGPGDTQYF | TGTGCCAGCAGTTTATTGACGGGAGGGCCCGGAGATACGCAGTATTTT
. | TRBD1 | TRBJ2-7 | TRBV2 | CASSPLPRGPREQYF | TGTGCCAGCAGTCCACTCCCGAGGGGGCCTCGTGAGCAGTACTTC
. | . | TRBJ2-2 | TRBV10-3 | CAISETLIGGVAGELFF | TGTGCCATCAGTGAAACATTAATAGGAGGGGTGGCCGGGGAGCTGTTTTTT
once | . | TRBJ1-1 | TRBV10-3 | CAIRKMAGQHMNTEAFF | TGTGCCATCAGAAAAATGGCAGGGCAACACATGAACACTGAAGCTTTCTTT
. | . | TRBJ1-6 | TRBV28 | CASSDSGSPLHF | TGTGCCAGCAGTGACAGTGGCTCACCCCTCCACTTT
. | TRBD2 | TRBJ2-5 | TRBV5-6 | CASSEFGTSGPLGETQYF | TGTGCCAGCAGCGAATTTGGGACTAGCGGGCCCCTGGGGGAGACCCAGTACTTC
. | TRBD1 | TRBJ1-5 | TRBV28 | CASSKPGQGLNQPQHF | TGTGCCAGCAGTAAACCGGGACAGGGGCTAAATCAGCCCCAGCATTTT
. | TRBD2 | TRBJ2-5 | TRBV29-1 | CSWGGQETQYF | TGCAGCTGGGGGGGGCAAGAGACCCAGTACTTC
. | . | TRBJ1-5 | TRBV20-1 | CSASTGEVIQPQHF | TGCAGTGCTAGTACGGGGGAAGTTATCCAGCCCCAGCATTTT
. | . | TRBJ1-6 | TRBV15 | CATSRGRDSPLHF | TGTGCCACCAGCAGAGGGAGGGATTCACCCCTCCACTTT
. | . | TRBJ1-6 | TRBV3-1/TRBV3-2 | CASSLGGRSPLHF | TGTGCCAGCAGCCTCGGGGGGCGGTCACCCCTCCACTTT
. | . | TRBJ2-7 | TRBV5-4 | CASSFAGAPYEQYF | TGTGCCAGCAGCTTCGCAGGGGCGCCCTACGAGCAGTACTTC
. | TRBD1 | TRBJ2-2 | TRBV25-1 | CASSLQGEAGELFF | TGTGCCAGCAGTCTACAGGGGGAAGCCGGGGAGCTGTTTTTT
. | TRBD1 | TRBJ1-3 | TRBV28 | CASSLRDRVLYF | TGTGCCAGCAGTCTCCGGGACAGGGTCCTATATTTT
. | . | TRBJ2-5 | TRBV4-1 | CASSQVQKETQYF | TGCGCCAGCAGCCAAGTACAGAAAGAGACCCAGTACTTC
. | . | TRBJ2-7 | TRBV28 | CASSLAGPYEQYF | TGTGCCAGCAGTTTGGCAGGCCCGTACGAGCAGTACTTC
. | TRBD2 | TRBJ2-7 | TRBV11-2 | CASNRAGEIEQYF | TGTGCCAGCAATAGGGCGGGAGAAATCGAGCAGTACTTC
once | TRBD1 | TRBJ1-2 | TRBV4-2 | CASSHPGTANYGYTF | TGTGCCAGCAGCCATCCCGGGACAGCAAACTATGGCTACACCTTC
. | TRBD2 | TRBJ2-3 | TRBV7-9 | CASSSISGREADTQYF | TGTGCCAGCAGCTCCATTAGCGGGAGGGAGGCAGATACGCAGTATTTT
. | TRBD1 | TRBJ1-1 | TRBV27 | CASSNRDRGRDTEAFF | TGTGCCAGCAGTAACCGGGACAGGGGCCGGGACACTGAAGCTTTCTTT
. | . | TRBJ2-1 | TRBV10-2 | CASSELQGGNEQFF | TGCGCCAGCAGTGAGTTACAGGGTGGCAATGAGCAGTTCTTC
. | TRBD1 | TRBJ1-4 | TRBV10-3 | CAISEWDRGGTNEKLFF | TGTGCCATCAGTGAGTGGGACAGGGGAGGAACTAATGAAAAACTGTTTTTT
. | . | TRBJ2-5 | TRBV9 | CASSGLPGAETQYF | TGTGCCAGCAGCGGTCTCCCGGGAGCAGAGACCCAGTACTTC
. | TRBD1 | TRBJ1-1 | TRBV19 | CASREKRGAGTENTEAFF | TGTGCCAGTAGAGAAAAACGGGGAGCCGGGACAGAGAACACTGAAGCTTTCTTT
. | TRBD2 | TRBJ2-1 | TRBV9 | CASSAYPQLADYNEQFF | TGTGCCAGCAGCGCCTACCCGCAGCTAGCGGACTACAATGAGCAGTTCTTC
. | TRBD2 | TRBJ2-2 | TRBV7-2 | CASSFGTSVTGELFF | TGTGCCAGCAGCTTTGGGACTAGCGTCACCGGGGAGCTGTTTTTT
. | . | TRBJ2-7 | TRBV14 | CASSQARVLISYEQYF | TGTGCCAGCAGCCAAGCCCGCGTGTTAATCTCCTACGAGCAGTACTTC
. | TRBD2 | TRBJ2-1 | TRBV4-1 | CASSQGLAGLLDFNEQFF | TGCGCCAGCAGCCAGGGACTAGCGGGGCTCCTAGACTTCAATGAGCAGTTCTTC
. | TRBD1 | TRBJ1-2 | TRBV19 | CASSEAGTGWGYTF | TGTGCCAGTAGCGAAGCCGGGACAGGATGGGGCTACACCTTC
. | . | TRBJ2-3 | TRBV6-5 | CASSYAGLHTDTQYF | TGTGCCAGCAGTTACGCGGGACTTCACACAGATACGCAGTATTTT
few | TRBD1 | TRBJ2-1 | TRBV4-1 | CASSQETTGTKQFF | TGCGCCAGCAGCCAAGAAACGACAGGGACAAAGCAGTTCTTC
. | . | TRBJ1-1 | TRBV4-1 | CASSEGVANTEAFF | TGCGCCAGCAGCGAGGGGGTGGCGAACACTGAAGCTTTCTTT
. | TRBD1 | TRBJ2-6 | TRBV5-1 | CASSLVGTVGANVLTF | TGCGCCAGCAGCTTGGTAGGGACAGTCGGGGCCAACGTCCTGACTTTC
. | . | TRBJ1-2 | TRBV6-2/TRBV6-3 | CASSPPGGYTF | TGTGCCAGCAGCCCCCCCGGGGGCTACACCTTC
. | . | TRBJ2-3 | TRBV12-3/TRBV12-4 | CASTPGQEGQYF | TGTGCCAGCACCCCCGGCCAGGAGGGGCAGTATTTT
. | TRBD1 | TRBJ2-7 | TRBV6-5 | CASSYSAPGQGIEQYF | TGTGCCAGCAGTTACTCGGCCCCGGGACAGGGTATAGAGCAGTACTTC
. | TRBD1 | TRBJ2-7 | TRBV29-1 | CSVGTALVPYEQYF | TGCAGCGTCGGGACAGCGTTGGTACCCTACGAGCAGTACTTC
. | TRBD2 | TRBJ2-1 | TRBV7-3 | CASSSSAGARYNEQFF | TGTGCCAGCAGCTCCTCAGCGGGAGCGAGGTACAATGAGCAGTTCTTC